Listed below are T cell receptor beta chains from one sample, sequenced in a study of glioma-infiltrating T cells. TCRdb redid the calling of the multiplex PCR reads with MiXCR, one entry per CDR3 protein. The profile shows around 140,000 distinct CDR3 sequences, roughly two fifths of them singletons. Sequencing was carried out using glioma tissue, nonneoplastic brain tissue, or PBMCs (not recorded which). These receptors were obtained from a human donor with low-grade glioma or glioblastoma, undergoing nonglioma brain surgery, or in good health (not recorded which). Each CDR3 is given with its conserved first and last residue. Fields, in order: V gene, D gene, J gene, clone size, CDR3 protein, CDR3 DNA. A D gene is named only where the DNA matches it firmly. The listing skips clone size in some rows; elsewhere it reads once, few, many or a size class.

v_call: TRBV6-1; d_call: TRBD1; j_call: TRBJ1-1; clone_size: many; cdr3_aa: CASTSTGTEAFF; cdr3_nt: TGTGCCAGCACCTCGACAGGGACTGAAGCTTTCTTT
v_call: TRBV27; d_call: .; j_call: TRBJ2-7; clone_size: .; cdr3_aa: CASSLMGATYEQYF; cdr3_nt: TGTGCCAGCAGTTTAATGGGGGCTACTTACGAGCAGTACTTC
v_call: TRBV19; d_call: .; j_call: TRBJ1-1; clone_size: .; cdr3_aa: CASSISALGTEAFF; cdr3_nt: TGTGCCAGTAGTATTTCGGCTTTGGGCACTGAAGCTTTCTTT
v_call: TRBV20-1; d_call: .; j_call: TRBJ2-3; clone_size: .; cdr3_aa: CSASSSYDTQYF; cdr3_nt: TGCAGTGCTAGTAGTTCTTATGATACGCAGTATTTT
v_call: TRBV6-1; d_call: .; j_call: TRBJ2-7; clone_size: few; cdr3_aa: CASRYSLQGPYEQYF; cdr3_nt: TGTGCCAGCAGATATTCCCTGCAGGGACCCTACGAGCAGTACTTC
v_call: TRBV2; d_call: .; j_call: TRBJ2-7; clone_size: .; cdr3_aa: CASSVSGRVEREQYF; cdr3_nt: TGTGCCAGCAGTGTTTCGGGACGCGTCGAAAGGGAGCAGTACTTC
v_call: TRBV6-2/TRBV6-3; d_call: TRBD2; j_call: TRBJ2-1; clone_size: few; cdr3_aa: CASSYGTSGGSGEQFF; cdr3_nt: TGTGCCAGCAGTTACGGGACTAGCGGGGGGTCCGGGGAGCAGTTCTTC
v_call: TRBV6-2/TRBV6-3; d_call: .; j_call: TRBJ1-5; clone_size: .; cdr3_aa: CASSYRQGQHIPSRINQPQHF; cdr3_nt: TGTGCCAGCAGTTACAGGCAGGGCCAACATATTCCCTCCCGGATCAATCAGCCCCAGCATTTT
v_call: TRBV3-1; d_call: .; j_call: TRBJ1-2; clone_size: few; cdr3_aa: CASSQGADYGYTF; cdr3_nt: TGTGCCAGCAGCCAAGGGGCAGACTATGGCTACACCTTC
v_call: TRBV27; d_call: .; j_call: TRBJ2-3; clone_size: few; cdr3_aa: CATSDSRTPTDTQYF; cdr3_nt: TGTGCCACCAGTGATTCCAGGACACCCACAGATACGCAGTATTTT
v_call: TRBV27; d_call: TRBD2; j_call: TRBJ2-3; clone_size: .; cdr3_aa: CASRLSGRDTQYF; cdr3_nt: TGTGCCAGTAGACTGAGCGGGAGGGATACGCAGTATTTT
v_call: TRBV12-3/TRBV12-4; d_call: TRBD1; j_call: TRBJ1-2; clone_size: .; cdr3_aa: CASSLRDRSNYGYTF; cdr3_nt: TGTGCCAGCAGCCTCCGGGACAGGAGTAACTATGGCTACACCTTC
v_call: TRBV20-1; d_call: .; j_call: TRBJ2-1; clone_size: few; cdr3_aa: CSARHGQPYNEQFF; cdr3_nt: TGCAGTGCTAGACACGGACAGCCCTACAATGAGCAGTTCTTC
v_call: TRBV6-1; d_call: TRBD1; j_call: TRBJ1-6; clone_size: many; cdr3_aa: CASRFTGGNSPLHF; cdr3_nt: TGTGCCAGCAGATTTACAGGGGGAAATTCACCCCTCCACTTT
v_call: TRBV6-2/TRBV6-3; d_call: .; j_call: TRBJ1-5; clone_size: .; cdr3_aa: CASSYPKDGGFNQPQHF; cdr3_nt: TGTGCCAGCAGTTACCCCAAGGATGGGGGGTTCAATCAGCCCCAGCATTTT
v_call: TRBV20-1; d_call: .; j_call: TRBJ2-3; clone_size: many; cdr3_aa: CSAWDALMQYF; cdr3_nt: TGCAGTGCTTGGGACGCCTTGATGCAGTATTTT
v_call: TRBV24-1; d_call: TRBD2; j_call: TRBJ2-1; clone_size: .; cdr3_aa: CATSGGAYNEQFF; cdr3_nt: TGTGCCACCAGCGGGGGGGCCTACAATGAGCAGTTCTTC
v_call: TRBV6-1; d_call: TRBD2; j_call: TRBJ2-1; clone_size: .; cdr3_aa: CASRRTSGIYNEQFF; cdr3_nt: TGTGCCAGCAGACGGACTAGCGGGATTTACAATGAGCAGTTCTTC
v_call: TRBV2; d_call: TRBD1; j_call: TRBJ1-5; clone_size: few; cdr3_aa: CASNKGQGNNQPQHF; cdr3_nt: TGTGCCAGCAATAAGGGACAGGGGAACAATCAGCCCCAGCATTTT
v_call: TRBV6-1; d_call: .; j_call: TRBJ2-2; clone_size: .; cdr3_aa: CASSHPNTGELFF; cdr3_nt: TGTGCCAGCAGCCATCCAAACACCGGGGAGCTGTTTTTT
v_call: TRBV28; d_call: .; j_call: TRBJ1-3; clone_size: few; cdr3_aa: CASSSGNTIYF; cdr3_nt: TGTGCCAGCAGTTCGGGAAACACCATATATTTT
v_call: TRBV6-2/TRBV6-3; d_call: .; j_call: TRBJ1-1; clone_size: few; cdr3_aa: CASKGGTGPYTEAFF; cdr3_nt: TGTGCCAGCAAAGGGGGAACAGGGCCCTACACTGAAGCTTTCTTT
v_call: TRBV9; d_call: TRBD1; j_call: TRBJ2-3; clone_size: .; cdr3_aa: CASSVKGGGSTDTQYF; cdr3_nt: TGTGCCAGCAGCGTAAAAGGGGGCGGTAGCACAGATACGCAGTATTTT
v_call: TRBV2; d_call: .; j_call: TRBJ2-7; clone_size: .; cdr3_aa: CASGKGLSYEQYF; cdr3_nt: TGTGCCAGTGGAAAGGGATTGTCCTACGAGCAGTACTTC
v_call: TRBV7-2; d_call: TRBD1; j_call: TRBJ1-3; clone_size: .; cdr3_aa: CASSLAGGGGSNTIYF; cdr3_nt: TGTGCCAGCAGCTTAGCTGGAGGAGGGGGCTCTAACACCATATATTTT
v_call: TRBV15; d_call: .; j_call: TRBJ2-7; clone_size: .; cdr3_aa: CATSRGGVYDEQYF; cdr3_nt: TGTGCCACCAGCAGAGGAGGGGTTTACGACGAGCAGTACTTC
v_call: TRBV28; d_call: .; j_call: TRBJ1-3; clone_size: .; cdr3_aa: CASSGGRAGNTIYF; cdr3_nt: TGTGCCAGCAGCGGGGGCCGGGCTGGAAACACCATATATTTT
v_call: TRBV7-2; d_call: .; j_call: TRBJ1-6; clone_size: few; cdr3_aa: CASSLGVNPNSPLHF; cdr3_nt: TGTGCCAGCAGCTTAGGAGTGAACCCTAATTCACCCCTCCACTTT
v_call: TRBV29-1; d_call: TRBD1; j_call: TRBJ2-7; clone_size: .; cdr3_aa: CSVVQGAYEQYF; cdr3_nt: TGCAGCGTTGTCCAGGGGGCGTACGAGCAGTACTTC
v_call: TRBV20-1; d_call: .; j_call: TRBJ1-1; clone_size: .; cdr3_aa: CSATGHVNLNTEAFF; cdr3_nt: TGCAGTGCTACAGGACATGTGAACCTGAACACTGAAGCTTTCTTT
v_call: TRBV15; d_call: .; j_call: TRBJ2-7; clone_size: few; cdr3_aa: CATSRDLSYEQYF; cdr3_nt: TGTGCCACCAGCAGAGATCTTAGCTACGAGCAGTACTTC
v_call: TRBV7-9; d_call: .; j_call: TRBJ2-3; clone_size: .; cdr3_aa: CASSLGGDIDTQYF; cdr3_nt: TGTGCCAGCAGCTTGGGCGGCGATATAGATACGCAGTATTTT
v_call: TRBV27; d_call: .; j_call: TRBJ1-2; clone_size: few; cdr3_aa: CASSSTQGVGYGYTF; cdr3_nt: TGTGCCAGCAGTTCGACACAGGGTGTGGGCTATGGCTACACCTTC
v_call: TRBV20-1; d_call: .; j_call: TRBJ2-4; clone_size: .; cdr3_aa: CSALDRLAKNIQYF; cdr3_nt: TGCAGTGCCCTGGACAGACTAGCCAAAAACATTCAGTACTTC
v_call: TRBV28; d_call: TRBD1; j_call: TRBJ1-1; clone_size: .; cdr3_aa: CASEGAGVTEAFF; cdr3_nt: TGTGCCAGCGAGGGGGCTGGTGTCACTGAAGCTTTCTTT
v_call: TRBV6-1; d_call: .; j_call: TRBJ2-7; clone_size: few; cdr3_aa: CASRRGDEQYF; cdr3_nt: TGTGCCAGCAGAAGGGGGGACGAGCAGTACTTC
v_call: TRBV4-1; d_call: .; j_call: TRBJ1-5; clone_size: .; cdr3_aa: CASSQGGGLSNQPQHF; cdr3_nt: TGCGCCAGCAGCCAAGGAGGAGGACTTAGCAATCAGCCCCAGCATTTT
v_call: TRBV27; d_call: .; j_call: TRBJ2-5; clone_size: few; cdr3_aa: CASSLAGFQETQYF; cdr3_nt: TGTGCCAGCAGTTTAGCTGGCTTCCAAGAGACCCAGTACTTC
v_call: TRBV20-1; d_call: .; j_call: TRBJ2-5; clone_size: .; cdr3_aa: CSARIAKLQETQYF; cdr3_nt: TGCAGTGCTAGAATAGCTAAACTCCAGGAGACCCAGTACTTC
v_call: TRBV6-5; d_call: .; j_call: TRBJ1-1; clone_size: few; cdr3_aa: CASRRVLNTEAFF; cdr3_nt: TGTGCCAGCAGACGGGTCCTGAACACTGAAGCTTTCTTT
v_call: TRBV18; d_call: .; j_call: TRBJ1-5; clone_size: .; cdr3_aa: CASSRTGGEYQPQHF; cdr3_nt: TGTGCCAGCTCCCGAACCGGGGGGGAATATCAGCCCCAGCATTTT
v_call: TRBV4-1; d_call: .; j_call: TRBJ1-5; clone_size: .; cdr3_aa: CASIRYGGAGSNQPQHF; cdr3_nt: TGCGCCAGCATCCGCTACGGGGGGGCAGGGAGCAATCAGCCCCAGCATTTT